The rows below give T cell receptor beta chains drawn from one sample of a study of cytomegalovirus exposure and HLA in healthy donors. Sequenced by immunoSEQ multiplex PCR; TCRdb stores in-frame clones only, minus some. Here the sample spans over 130,000 clones, 79% being singletons. Sequenced input: PBMCs. Source of these receptors: a man aged 45-60 years in good health and CMV-seropositive. CDR3s include the opening cysteine and the closing phenylalanine or tryptophan. The D gene is left open where the match is weak. Not all rows give a size; the values are once, few, many and, for expanded clones, a class.

D gene | clone size | CDR3 length | J gene | V gene | CDR3 protein | CDR3 DNA
NA | NA | 17 | TRBJ2-2 | TRBV5-6 | CASSWTKRRANTGELFF | TGTGCCAGCAGCTGGACGAAAAGGAGGGCGAACACCGGGGAGCTGTTTTTT
NA | NA | 14 | TRBJ1-4 | TRBV25-1 | CASSEILRGEKLFF | TGTGCCAGCAGTGAGATTCTACGCGGTGAAAAACTGTTTTTT
TRBD1 | few | 14 | TRBJ2-2 | TRBV6-4 | CASRQQGAPGELFF | TGTGCCAGCAGGCAACAGGGGGCTCCCGGGGAGCTGTTTTTT
NA | NA | 14 | TRBJ1-1 | TRBV5-1 | CASSWGGSGTEAFF | TGCGCCAGCAGCTGGGGGGGAAGCGGGACTGAAGCTTTCTTT
TRBD2 | NA | 15 | TRBJ2-3 | TRBV6-4 | CASSDSSGGADTQYF | TGTGCCAGCAGTGACTCGAGTGGGGGGGCAGATACGCAGTATTTT
NA | NA | 13 | TRBJ1-5 | TRBV6-5 | CASTRNYDQPQHF | TGTGCCAGCACCCGGAACTACGATCAGCCCCAGCATTTT
TRBD1 | NA | 13 | TRBJ2-1 | TRBV7-2 | CASRWTGFTEQFF | TGTGCCAGCAGGTGGACAGGATTTACTGAGCAGTTCTTC
NA | few | 13 | TRBJ1-6 | TRBV28 | CASSSVLDSPLHF | TGTGCCAGCAGTTCGGTATTGGATTCACCCCTCCACTTT
NA | NA | 8 | TRBJ1-2 | TRBV1 | CTSRRALF | TGCACCAGCAGACGCGCCCTCTTC
TRBD2 | NA | 16 | TRBJ2-7 | TRBV18 | CASSPKLAGGLYEQYF | TGTGCCAGCTCACCAAAACTAGCGGGGGGACTCTACGAGCAGTACTTC
TRBD2 | NA | 16 | TRBJ2-4 | TRBV19 | CASSNRLARGKNIQYF | TGTGCCAGTAGTAATCGACTAGCGAGGGGCAAAAACATTCAGTACTTC
NA | NA | 14 | TRBJ2-1 | TRBV27 | CASSLSVQNNEQFF | TGTGCCAGCAGTTTATCTGTACAAAACAATGAGCAGTTCTTC
TRBD1 | few | 16 | TRBJ2-7 | TRBV13 | CASSSHLITGGNEQYF | TGTGCCAGCAGCTCCCACCTTATTACAGGGGGGAACGAGCAGTACTTC
TRBD2 | NA | 14 | TRBJ2-1 | TRBV5-1 | CASSWTSGSDEQFF | TGCGCCAGCAGCTGGACTAGCGGGAGTGATGAGCAGTTCTTC
NA | once | 15 | TRBJ2-7 | TRBV5-6 | CASSWVSGHHGEQYF | TGTGCCAGCAGCTGGGTGTCTGGACATCACGGCGAGCAGTACTTC
NA | NA | 14 | TRBJ2-7 | TRBV18 | CASSATGLTGEQYF | TGTGCCAGCTCGGCGACCGGACTCACGGGCGAGCAGTACTTC
TRBD1 | NA | 15 | TRBJ1-2 | TRBV10-3 | CAISERGQGMRGYTF | TGTGCCATCAGTGAGAGGGGACAGGGGATGAGGGGCTACACCTTC
TRBD1 | NA | 16 | TRBJ1-5 | TRBV19 | CASSLTGRDSNQPQHF | TGTGCCAGTAGTCTGACAGGGCGTGATAGCAATCAGCCCCAGCATTTT
TRBD1 | NA | 16 | TRBJ2-2 | TRBV18 | CASSPRGQGRIGELFF | TGTGCCAGCTCACCACGGGGACAGGGACGGATCGGGGAGCTGTTTTTT
TRBD1 | once | 15 | TRBJ1-2 | TRBV28 | CASSLPRTGGDGYTF | TGTGCCAGCAGTCTCCCGAGGACAGGGGGGGATGGCTACACCTTC
TRBD1 | NA | 17 | TRBJ2-5 | TRBV10-2 | CASSDKGGGSGQETQYF | TGCGCCAGCAGTGATAAAGGGGGCGGAAGTGGCCAAGAGACCCAGTACTTC
NA | NA | 15 | TRBJ2-1 | TRBV27 | CASSLSGGPYNEQFF | TGTGCCAGCAGTTTATCTGGCGGTCCTTACAATGAGCAGTTCTTC
TRBD1 | NA | 13 | TRBJ2-4 | TRBV28 | CASSSTGGRQQYF | TGTGCCAGCAGTTCTACAGGGGGAAGACAACAGTACTTC
NA | NA | 15 | TRBJ2-5 | TRBV6-1 | CASSEGTGFQETQYF | TGTGCCAGCAGTGAAGGCACAGGGTTTCAGGAGACCCAGTACTTC
NA | few | 18 | TRBJ2-1 | TRBV9 | CASSVLGAGWSSYNEQFF | TGTGCCAGCAGCGTGTTAGGGGCGGGGTGGAGCTCCTACAATGAGCAGTTCTTC
NA | NA | 15 | TRBJ2-7 | TRBV18 | CASSQVPDYLTEQYF | TGTGCCAGCTCACAGGTTCCGGACTACCTAACCGAGCAGTACTTC
TRBD2 | NA | 11 | TRBJ2-7 | TRBV20-1 | CSARDRREPYF | TGCAGTGCTAGAGATCGGCGGGAGCCTTACTTC
NA | NA | 14 | TRBJ2-2 | TRBV7-3 | CASSLGQPTGELFF | TGTGCCAGCAGCTTAGGACAGCCCACCGGGGAGCTGTTTTTT
TRBD2 | NA | 14 | TRBJ2-7 | TRBV5-1 | CASSFRAGDGEQYF | TGCGCCAGCAGCTTCCGAGCGGGAGACGGCGAGCAGTACTTC
NA | NA | 14 | TRBJ1-5 | TRBV28 | CASSPVASNQPQHF | TGTGCCAGCAGTCCCGTGGCCAGCAATCAGCCCCAGCATTTT
NA | few | 14 | TRBJ1-2 | TRBV6-6 | CASSLTAFNYGYTF | TGTGCCAGCAGTTTGACAGCTTTCAACTATGGCTACACCTTC
NA | few | 12 | TRBJ2-7 | TRBV10-3 | CAISQGSDEQYF | TGTGCCATCAGCCAGGGATCGGACGAGCAGTACTTC
NA | NA | 13 | TRBJ2-2 | TRBV19 | CAHGTPSTGELFF | TGTGCTCACGGGACTCCATCAACCGGGGAGCTGTTTTTT
NA | NA | 13 | TRBJ2-2 | TRBV7-7 | CASSLDITGELFF | TGTGCTAGCAGCTTAGACATTACCGGGGAGCTGTTTTTT
TRBD1 | NA | 15 | TRBJ2-7 | TRBV6-5 | CASSSPGTGSYEQYF | TGTGCCAGCAGTTCCCCCGGGACAGGATCCTACGAGCAGTACTTC
NA | NA | 16 | TRBJ1-5 | TRBV28 | CASSSGQQLSNQPQHF | TGTGCCAGCAGTTCTGGCCAACAGCTTAGCAATCAGCCCCAGCATTTT
NA | once | 13 | TRBJ1-1 | TRBV11-2 | CASSLAGVAAAFF | TGTGCCAGCAGCTTGGCAGGGGTGGCCGCAGCTTTCTTT
NA | NA | 13 | TRBJ1-6 | TRBV10-3 | CAASGRGDSPLHF | TGTGCCGCCTCGGGCAGGGGTGATTCACCCCTCCACTTT
TRBD1 | NA | 16 | TRBJ1-2 | TRBV6-6 | CASSHSGRGLPYGYTF | TGTGCCAGCAGCCACTCGGGCAGGGGGCTGCCCTATGGCTACACCTTC
NA | NA | 14 | TRBJ1-2 | TRBV2 | CASSERGRDYGYTF | TGTGCCAGCAGTGAGCGGGGTAGGGACTATGGCTACACCTTC
TRBD1 | NA | 15 | TRBJ1-5 | TRBV5-6 | CASSPRGQRNQPQHF | TGTGCCAGCAGCCCCAGGGGGCAACGAAATCAGCCCCAGCATTTT
TRBD2 | NA | 15 | TRBJ2-5 | TRBV10-3 | CAISESFSGGETQYF | TGTGCCATCAGTGAGTCCTTCTCGGGGGGGGAGACCCAGTACTTC
TRBD1 | NA | 15 | TRBJ2-4 | TRBV2 | CASSSDRGAKNIQYF | TGTGCCAGCAGTTCGGACAGGGGGGCCAAAAACATTCAGTACTTC
NA | NA | 16 | TRBJ1-3 | TRBV5-1 | CASSVGARVTGNTIYF | TGCGCCAGCAGCGTGGGGGCCAGGGTCACTGGAAACACCATATATTTT
NA | NA | 13 | TRBJ2-7 | TRBV5-8 | CASSIDSSYEQYF | TGTGCCAGCAGCATCGACAGCTCCTACGAGCAGTACTTC
TRBD1 | once | 18 | TRBJ1-4 | TRBV30 | CAWRAPGQGAPKYEKLFF | TGTGCCTGGAGAGCCCCGGGACAGGGGGCGCCGAAGTATGAAAAACTGTTTTTT
NA | few | 17 | TRBJ2-7 | TRBV11-2 | CASSLKGDPAAPYEQYF | TGTGCCAGCAGCTTAAAGGGAGACCCGGCGGCACCCTACGAGCAGTACTTC
TRBD2 | NA | 16 | TRBJ2-1 | TRBV6-5 | CASSYSFGRSDNEQFF | TGTGCCAGCAGTTACTCTTTCGGGAGGTCGGACAATGAGCAGTTCTTC
NA | NA | 13 | TRBJ2-5 | TRBV28 | CASTTGIWETQYF | TGTGCCAGCACTACAGGGATTTGGGAGACCCAGTACTTC
NA | NA | 14 | TRBJ1-1 | TRBV6-1 | CASSELNAVGEAFF | TGTGCCAGCAGTGAACTTAATGCGGTGGGTGAAGCTTTCTTT
TRBD1 | NA | 15 | TRBJ2-7 | TRBV9 | CASSLRDRASYEQYF | TGTGCCAGCAGCCTCCGGGACAGGGCCTCCTACGAGCAGTACTTC
NA | NA | 15 | TRBJ1-1 | TRBV15 | CATSRGLGVNTEAFF | TGTGCCACCAGCAGAGGACTAGGGGTGAACACTGAAGCTTTCTTT
TRBD2 | NA | 15 | TRBJ2-1 | TRBV2 | CASSETGGQGNEQFF | TGTGCCAGCAGCGAAACGGGAGGTCAGGGCAATGAGCAGTTCTTC
TRBD2 | NA | 16 | TRBJ2-1 | TRBV5-1 | CASNTIAGSINNEQFF | TGCGCCAGCAACACTATAGCGGGGAGTATCAACAATGAGCAGTTCTTC
TRBD1 | NA | 15 | TRBJ1-2 | TRBV2 | CASSADRGLVYGYTF | TGTGCCAGCAGTGCCGACAGGGGGCTCGTCTATGGCTACACCTTC
TRBD1 | NA | 15 | TRBJ2-1 | TRBV7-2 | CASSYRDRGYNEQFF | TGTGCCAGCAGCTACCGGGACAGAGGATACAATGAGCAGTTCTTC
NA | NA | 14 | TRBJ1-1 | TRBV5-1 | CASRPDSGETEAFF | TGCGCCAGCAGGCCCGACAGTGGGGAAACTGAAGCTTTCTTT
TRBD2 | NA | 18 | TRBJ2-1 | TRBV5-1 | CASSFPNVTSGRDNEQFF | TGCGCCAGCAGCTTTCCAAATGTTACTAGCGGGAGGGACAATGAGCAGTTCTTC
TRBD1 | NA | 16 | TRBJ2-6 | TRBV7-9 | CASSLGQGAGANVLTF | TGTGCCAGCAGCTTAGGACAGGGAGCTGGGGCCAACGTCCTGACTTTC
TRBD1 | NA | 15 | TRBJ2-7 | TRBV14 | CASSPLRDRANEQYF | TGTGCCAGCAGCCCCCTCCGGGACAGGGCCAACGAGCAGTACTTC